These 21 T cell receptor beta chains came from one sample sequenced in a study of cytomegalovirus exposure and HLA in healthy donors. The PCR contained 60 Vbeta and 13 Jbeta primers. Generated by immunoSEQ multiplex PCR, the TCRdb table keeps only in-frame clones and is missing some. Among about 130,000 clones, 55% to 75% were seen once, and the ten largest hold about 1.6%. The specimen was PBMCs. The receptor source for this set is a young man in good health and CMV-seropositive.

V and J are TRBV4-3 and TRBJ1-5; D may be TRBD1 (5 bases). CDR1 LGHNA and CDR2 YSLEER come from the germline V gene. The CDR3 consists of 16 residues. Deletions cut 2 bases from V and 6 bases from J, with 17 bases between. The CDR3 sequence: CASSQKFGGDGQPQHF. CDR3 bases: TGCGCCAGCAGCCAAAAGTTTGGAGGGGATGGTCAGCCCCAGCATTTT.

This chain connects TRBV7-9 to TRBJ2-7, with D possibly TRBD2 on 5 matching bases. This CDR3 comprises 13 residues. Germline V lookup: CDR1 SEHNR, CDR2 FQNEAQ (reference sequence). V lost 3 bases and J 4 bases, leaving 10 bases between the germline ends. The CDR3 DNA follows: TGTGCCAGCAGCTTGGAGGTACCGTACGAGCAGTACTTC. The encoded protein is CASSLEVPYEQYF.

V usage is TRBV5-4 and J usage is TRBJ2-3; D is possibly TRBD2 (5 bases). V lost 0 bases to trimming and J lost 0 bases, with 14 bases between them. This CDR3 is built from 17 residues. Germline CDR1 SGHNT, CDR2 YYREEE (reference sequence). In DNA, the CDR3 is TGTGCCAGCAGCTTGGACCCCGGGGTCTCTAGCACAGATACGCAGTATTTT. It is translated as CASSLDPGVSSTDTQYF.

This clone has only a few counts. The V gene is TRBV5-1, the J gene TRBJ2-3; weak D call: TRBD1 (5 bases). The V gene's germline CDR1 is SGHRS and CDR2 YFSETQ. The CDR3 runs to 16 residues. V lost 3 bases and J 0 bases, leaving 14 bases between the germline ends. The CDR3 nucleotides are TGCGCCAGCAGCTCCGAAGGACACTCTAGCACAGATACGCAGTATTTT. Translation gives CASSSEGHSSTDTQYF. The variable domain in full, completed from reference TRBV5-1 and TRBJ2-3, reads KAGVTQTPRYLIKTRGQQVTLSCSPISGHRSVSWYQQTPGQGLQFLFEYFSETQRNKGNFPGRFSGRQFSNSRSEMNVSTLELGDSALYLCASSSEGHSSTDTQYFGPGTRLTVL.

CDR3 amino acids: CASSYTGGSEAFF. The CDR3 nucleotides are TGCGCCAGCAGTTATACAGGGGGGTCTGAAGCTTTCTTT. The chain links TRBV10-1 to TRBJ1-1; 8 bases fit TRBD1. The CDR3 consists of 13 residues. CDR1 and CDR2 from the germline V gene are WNHNN and SYGVQD (reference sequence). The trim removed 5 bases at V and 6 bases at J, leaving 5 bases unmatched.

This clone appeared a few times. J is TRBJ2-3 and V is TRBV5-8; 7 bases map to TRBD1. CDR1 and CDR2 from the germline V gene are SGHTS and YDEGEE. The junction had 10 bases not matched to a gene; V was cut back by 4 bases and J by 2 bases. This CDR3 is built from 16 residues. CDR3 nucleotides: TGTGCCAGCAGCCCGTTAGGGGGCGAAGCCACAGATACGCAGTATTTT. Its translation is CASSPLGGEATDTQYF.

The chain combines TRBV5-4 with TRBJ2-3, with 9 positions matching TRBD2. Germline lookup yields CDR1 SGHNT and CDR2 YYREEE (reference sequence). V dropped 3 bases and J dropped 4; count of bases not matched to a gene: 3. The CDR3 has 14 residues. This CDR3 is CASSSKREADTQYF. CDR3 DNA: TGTGCCAGCAGCTCTAAGCGGGAGGCAGATACGCAGTATTTT.

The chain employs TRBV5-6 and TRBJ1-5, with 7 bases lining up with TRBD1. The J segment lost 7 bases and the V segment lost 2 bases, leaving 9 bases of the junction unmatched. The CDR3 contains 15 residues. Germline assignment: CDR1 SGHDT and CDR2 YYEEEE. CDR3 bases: TGTGCCAGCAGCTTCAAAGACAGGGATGCGCAGCCCCAGCATTTT. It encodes CASSFKDRDAQPQHF.

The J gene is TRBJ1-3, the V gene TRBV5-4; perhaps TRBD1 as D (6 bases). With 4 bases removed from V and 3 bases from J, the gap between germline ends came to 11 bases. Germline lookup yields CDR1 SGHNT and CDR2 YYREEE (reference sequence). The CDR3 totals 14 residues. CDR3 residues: CASSLTGGGNTIYF. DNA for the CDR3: TGTGCCAGCAGCCTGACAGGCGGTGGAAACACCATATATTTT.

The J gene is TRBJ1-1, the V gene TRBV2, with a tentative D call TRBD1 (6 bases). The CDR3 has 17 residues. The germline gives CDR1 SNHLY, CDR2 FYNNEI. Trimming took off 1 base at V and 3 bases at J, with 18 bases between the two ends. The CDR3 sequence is CASSEVVEGVLDTEAFF. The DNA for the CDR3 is TGTGCCAGCAGTGAAGTCGTCGAGGGGGTTTTGGACACTGAAGCTTTCTTT.

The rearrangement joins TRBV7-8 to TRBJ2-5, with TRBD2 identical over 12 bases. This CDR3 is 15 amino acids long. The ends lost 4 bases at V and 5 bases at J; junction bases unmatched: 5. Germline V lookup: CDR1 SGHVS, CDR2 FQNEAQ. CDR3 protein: CASSSTSGSRETQYF. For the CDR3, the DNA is TGTGCCAGCAGCTCGACTAGCGGGAGTCGGGAGACCCAGTACTTC.

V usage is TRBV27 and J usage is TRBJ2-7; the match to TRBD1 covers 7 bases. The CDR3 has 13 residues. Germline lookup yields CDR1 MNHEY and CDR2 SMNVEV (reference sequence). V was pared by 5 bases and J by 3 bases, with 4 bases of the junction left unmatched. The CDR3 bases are TGTGCCAGCAGTACGGGACAGCTCTACGAGCAGTACTTC. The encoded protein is CASSTGQLYEQYF.

This CDR3 is CASSSPDRGLTEAFF. CDR3 coding DNA: TGTGCCAGCAGTTCCCCGGACAGGGGGTTAACTGAAGCTTTCTTT. The chain uses TRBV28 and TRBJ1-1; 10 positions agree with TRBD1. There are 15 residues in the CDR3. Losses at the gene ends were 4 bases for V and 5 bases for J; bases not matched to a gene: 7. The V gene's germline CDR1 is MDHEN and CDR2 SYDVKM. The whole variable domain, filled in from reference TRBV28 and TRBJ1-1, reads DVKVTQSSRYLVKRTGEKVFLECVQDMDHENMFWYRQDPGLGLRLIYFSYDVKMKEKGDIPEGYSVSREKKERFSLILESASTNQTSMYLCASSSPDRGLTEAFFGQGTRLTVV.

CDR3 residues: CASSLGPRTASTDTQYF. The CDR3 DNA is TGTGCCAGCAGCTTAGGGCCCCGGACAGCTAGCACAGATACGCAGTATTTT. The rearrangement uses TRBV7-2 and TRBJ2-3, with a possible D match to TRBD1 (6 bases). The germline V gene has CDR1 SGHTA and CDR2 FQGNSA. The V end lost 1 base, the J end lost 0 bases, and 14 bases lay between the germline ends. There are 17 residues in the CDR3.

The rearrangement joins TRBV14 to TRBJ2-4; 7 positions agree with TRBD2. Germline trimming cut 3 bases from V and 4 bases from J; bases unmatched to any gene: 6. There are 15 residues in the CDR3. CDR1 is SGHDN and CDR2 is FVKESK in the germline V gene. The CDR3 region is CASSQTRGNKNIQYF. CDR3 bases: TGTGCCAGCAGCCAGACGCGGGGGAATAAAAACATTCAGTACTTC.

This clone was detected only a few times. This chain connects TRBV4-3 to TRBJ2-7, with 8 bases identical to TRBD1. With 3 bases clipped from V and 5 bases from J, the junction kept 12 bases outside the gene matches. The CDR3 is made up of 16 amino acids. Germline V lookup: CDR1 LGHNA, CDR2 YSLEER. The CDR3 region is CASSHSGGQGSHEQYF. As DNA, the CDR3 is TGCGCCAGCAGCCACTCAGGAGGACAGGGTAGCCACGAGCAGTACTTC.

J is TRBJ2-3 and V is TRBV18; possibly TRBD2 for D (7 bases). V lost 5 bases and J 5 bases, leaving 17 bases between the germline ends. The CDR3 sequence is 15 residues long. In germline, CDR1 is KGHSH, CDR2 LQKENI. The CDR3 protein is CASSGAGASEDTQYF. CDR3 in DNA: TGTGCCAGCTCAGGGGCGGGGGCCTCGGAAGATACGCAGTATTTT.

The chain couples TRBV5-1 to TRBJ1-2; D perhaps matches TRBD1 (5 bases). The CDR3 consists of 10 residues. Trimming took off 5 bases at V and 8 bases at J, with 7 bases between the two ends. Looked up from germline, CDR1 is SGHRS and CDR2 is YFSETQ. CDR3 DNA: TGCGCCAGCAGAGGGGCCGGCTACACCTTC. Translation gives CASRGAGYTF.

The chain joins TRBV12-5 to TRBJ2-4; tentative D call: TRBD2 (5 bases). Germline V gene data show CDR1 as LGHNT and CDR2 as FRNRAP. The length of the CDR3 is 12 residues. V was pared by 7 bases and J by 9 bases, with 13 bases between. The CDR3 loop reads CASAPPSGIQYF. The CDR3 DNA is TGTGCTAGTGCCCCCCCCAGCGGCATTCAGTACTTC.

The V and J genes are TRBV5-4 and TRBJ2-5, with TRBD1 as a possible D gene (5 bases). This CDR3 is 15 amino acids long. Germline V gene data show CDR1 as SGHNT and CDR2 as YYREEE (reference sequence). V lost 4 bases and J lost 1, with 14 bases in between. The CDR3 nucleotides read TGTGCCAGCAGCCATGACAGTTTCACCCAAGAGACCCAGTACTTC. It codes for CASSHDSFTQETQYF. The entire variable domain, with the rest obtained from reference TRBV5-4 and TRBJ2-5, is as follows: ETGVTQSPTHLIKTRGQQVTLRCSSQSGHNTVSWYQQALGQGPQFIFQYYREEENGRGNFPPRFSGLQFPNYSSELNVNALELDDSALYLCASSHDSFTQETQYFGPGTRLLVL.

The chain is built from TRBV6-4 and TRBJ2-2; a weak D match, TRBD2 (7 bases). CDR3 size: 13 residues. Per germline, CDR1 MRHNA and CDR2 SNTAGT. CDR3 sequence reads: CARGGGNTGELFF. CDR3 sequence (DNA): TGTGCTAGGGGGGGAGGGAACACCGGGGAGCTGTTTTTT.